Shown below are 2 T cell receptor beta chains from a single sample sequenced in a study of shared clonotypes between healthy human individuals. Naive CD8 cells lacked CD45RO and underwent positive selection for CCR7, leaving out terminally differentiated effector memory CD45RA+ cells. Method: immunoSEQ multiplex PCR; TCRdb's copy keeps in-frame clones and lacks some. The table shows around 2.1 million clones, with approximately 94% occurring only once. Material: naive CD8+ T cells from PBMCs. All receptors derive from a man between 18 and 29 years old in good health. Some clones in this sample may be carry-over from other donors' samples.

The J gene is TRBJ1-1, the V gene TRBV11-3, with no clear D. Germline V gene lookup returns CDR1 SGHNT and CDR2 YENEEA. This CDR3 is 13 amino acids long. Trimming pared 4 bases from V and 6 bases from J, leaving 12 bases between. The CDR3 DNA sequence: TGTGCCAGCAGCTACGTCTATGGTGCTGAAGCTTTCTTT. Its protein product is CASSYVYGAEAFF. Full variable domain (remainder filled in from reference TRBV11-3 and TRBJ1-1): EAGVVQSPRYKIIEKKQPVAFWCNPISGHNTLYWYLQNLGQGPELLIRYENEEAVDDSQLPKDRFSAERLKGVDSTLKIQPAELGDSAVYLCASSYVYGAEAFFGQGTRLTVV.

V and J are TRBV23-1 and TRBJ2-7; perhaps D is TRBD1 or TRBD2 (5 bases each). TRBV23-1 is marked as an open reading frame, function uncertain. The CDR3 length is 18 residues. The V end was cut by 0 bases, the J end by 2 bases, with 20 bases between. The CDR3 sequence is CASSQSKTKSRDAYEQYF. The CDR3 DNA follows: TGCGCCAGCAGTCAATCAAAAACAAAAAGCCGGGACGCCTACGAGCAGTACTTC.